Sequencing of this T cell receptor beta chain was carried out in a study of Tregs in tolerant kidney transplant recipients. Study findings and constraints: This study did not directly address biological reproducibility. Donor-specific Treg expansion exceeded global Treg expansion in tolerant patients, suggesting antigen drive. The most relevant donor-specific Treg TCRbeta repertoire apparently came from expansion with activated donor B cells.

As concerns this clone: The antigen is undetermined.

Assay used: immunoSEQ multiplex PCR; TCRdb lists only in-frame clones, some missing. Of approximately 81,000 clones listed, 75% to 95% were seen once; the top ten hold roughly 1.6%. Related graft donors supplied nonmyeloablative bone marrow transplants, and mixed chimerism was transient. The V end was cut by 6 bases, the J end by 7 bases, with 20 bases between. There are 15 residues in the CDR3. Germline values: CDR1 SGHRS, CDR2 YFSETQ. The TCR sequence derives from a human patient who received a combined kidney and bone marrow transplant. Some T cells may have come from the graft donor. V gene TRBV5-1 combines with J gene TRBJ2-1, with D possibly matching TRBD1 (6 bases). The sequences come from CD4+ T cells from blood (PBMCs), collected 24 months after the transplant. Here the CDR3 reads CASNNLQGSGNEQFF. Here the CDR3 DNA reads TGCGCCAGCAACAATCTACAGGGATCAGGGAATGAGCAGTTCTTC. The complete variable domain, with remaining parts taken from reference TRBV5-1 and TRBJ2-1, reads KAGVTQTPRYLIKTRGQQVTLSCSPISGHRSVSWYQQTPGQGLQFLFEYFSETQRNKGNFPGRFSGRQFSNSRSEMNVSTLELGDSALYLCASNNLQGSGNEQFFGPGTRLTVL.